Given below is one T cell receptor beta chain in context. These data belong to a study of T-cell reconstitution after alpha-beta-depleted transplantation in children. The TCRbeta library was prepared with unique molecular identifiers. TCRdb ran MiXCR on the PCR reads and lists one entry per CDR3 protein. The sample lists approximately 120,000 distinct CDR3 sequences; around a tenth were seen once. The CDR3 is 12 residues long. Germline V CDR1 and CDR2: SQVTM, ANQGSEA. V trimming: 4 bases; J trimming: 8 bases; junction bases outside the gene matches: 5. This chain uses TRBV29-1 with TRBJ1-2; 9 bases are shared with TRBD1. This TCR was sampled from a girl less than two years old who had a stem cell transplant for combined immunodeficiency, so the T cells may come from the graft donor. Here the sequenced sample was PBMCs, mostly from graft donor cells, taken 180 days after TCRalphabeta/CD19-depleted stem cell transplant. The CDR3 DNA sequence: TGCAGCGTTGTACAGGGGGCGCTCGGCTACACCTTC. Protein product: CSVVQGALGYTF.